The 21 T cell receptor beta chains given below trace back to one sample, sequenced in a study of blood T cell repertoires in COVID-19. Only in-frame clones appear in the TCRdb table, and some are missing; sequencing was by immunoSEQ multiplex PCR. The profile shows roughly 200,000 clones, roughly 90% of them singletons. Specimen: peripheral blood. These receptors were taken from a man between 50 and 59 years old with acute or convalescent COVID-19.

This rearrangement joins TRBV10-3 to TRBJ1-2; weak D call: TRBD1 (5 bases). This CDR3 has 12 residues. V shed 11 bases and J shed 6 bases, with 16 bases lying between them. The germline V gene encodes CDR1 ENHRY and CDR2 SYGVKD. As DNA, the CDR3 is TGTGCCGCCAGGGCTCTGGGTGATGGCTACACCTTC. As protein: CAARALGDGYTF.

CDR3 sequence: CASSPFYNEQFF. The CDR3 DNA reads as TGTGCCAGCAGTCCCTTTTACAATGAGCAGTTCTTC. This chain uses TRBV6-2 or TRBV6-3 with TRBJ2-1; D is undetermined. Trimming removed 5 bases from V and 4 bases from J, with 6 bases in between. Germline assignment: CDR1 MNHEY and CDR2 SVGEGT. The CDR3 extends over 12 amino acids.

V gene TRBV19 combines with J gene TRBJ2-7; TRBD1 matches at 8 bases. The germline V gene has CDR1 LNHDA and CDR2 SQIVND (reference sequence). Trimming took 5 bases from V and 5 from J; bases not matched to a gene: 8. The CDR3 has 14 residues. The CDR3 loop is CASSWRDRGHEQYF. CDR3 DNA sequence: TGTGCCAGTAGTTGGCGCGACAGGGGACACGAGCAGTACTTC.

CDR3 sequence reads: CASSPNGLAGITGELFF. The DNA of the CDR3 is TGTGCCAGCAGCCCCAATGGGCTAGCGGGGATCACCGGGGAGCTGTTTTTT. The chain combines TRBV7-6 with TRBJ2-2; 9 nucleotides align to TRBD2. Trimming removed 5 bases from V and 4 bases from J; junction bases left unmatched: 11. There are 17 residues in the CDR3. Germline lookup yields CDR1 SGHVS and CDR2 FNYEAQ.

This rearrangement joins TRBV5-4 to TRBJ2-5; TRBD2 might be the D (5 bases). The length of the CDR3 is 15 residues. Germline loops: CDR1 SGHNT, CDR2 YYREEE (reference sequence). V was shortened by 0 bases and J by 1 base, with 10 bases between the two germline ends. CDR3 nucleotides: TGTGCCAGCAGCTTGGATCGGCGGGTCCAAGAGACCCAGTACTTC. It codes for CASSLDRRVQETQYF. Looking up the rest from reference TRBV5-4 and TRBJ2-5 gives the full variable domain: ETGVTQSPTHLIKTRGQQVTLRCSSQSGHNTVSWYQQALGQGPQFIFQYYREEENGRGNFPPRFSGLQFPNYSSELNVNALELDDSALYLCASSLDRRVQETQYFGPGTRLLVL.

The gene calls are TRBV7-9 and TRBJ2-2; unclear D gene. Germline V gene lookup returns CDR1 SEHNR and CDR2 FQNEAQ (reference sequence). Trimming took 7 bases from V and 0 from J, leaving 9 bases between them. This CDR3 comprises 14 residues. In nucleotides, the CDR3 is TGTGCCAGCACCTCTCCCCCGAACACCGGGGAGCTGTTTTTT. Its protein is CASTSPPNTGELFF.

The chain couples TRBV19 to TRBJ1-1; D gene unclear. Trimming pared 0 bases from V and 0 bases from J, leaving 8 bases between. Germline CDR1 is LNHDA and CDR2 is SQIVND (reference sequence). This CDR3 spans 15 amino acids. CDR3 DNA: TGTGCCAGTAGTATAGATCAGAGGGTGAACACTGAAGCTTTCTTT. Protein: CASSIDQRVNTEAFF.

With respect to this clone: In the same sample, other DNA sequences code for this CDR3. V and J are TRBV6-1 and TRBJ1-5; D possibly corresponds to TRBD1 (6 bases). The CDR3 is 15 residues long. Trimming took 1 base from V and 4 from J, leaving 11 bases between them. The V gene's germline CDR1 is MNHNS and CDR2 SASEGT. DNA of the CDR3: TGTGCCAGCAGTGAAGGCAGGGGTGGTAATCAGCCCCAGCATTTT. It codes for CASSEGRGGNQPQHF.

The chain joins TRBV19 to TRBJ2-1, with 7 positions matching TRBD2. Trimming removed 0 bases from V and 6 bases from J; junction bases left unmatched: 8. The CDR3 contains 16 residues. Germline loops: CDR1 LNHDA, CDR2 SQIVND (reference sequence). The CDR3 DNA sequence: TGTGCCAGTAGTATAGACCTCGGACTAGTGTCCAATGAGCAGTTCTTC. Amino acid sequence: CASSIDLGLVSNEQFF. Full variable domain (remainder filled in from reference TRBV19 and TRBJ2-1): DGGITQSPKYLFRKEGQNVTLSCEQNLNHDAMYWYRQDPGQGLRLIYYSQIVNDFQKGDIAEGYSVSREKKESFPLTVTSAQKNPTAFYLCASSIDLGLVSNEQFFGPGTRLTVL.

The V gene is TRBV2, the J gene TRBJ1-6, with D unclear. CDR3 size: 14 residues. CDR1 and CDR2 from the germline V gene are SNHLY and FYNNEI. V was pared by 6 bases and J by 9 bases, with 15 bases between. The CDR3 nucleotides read TGTGCCAGCAGGCTGGGTAATTCAGGTTCACCCCTCCACTTT. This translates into CASRLGNSGSPLHF.

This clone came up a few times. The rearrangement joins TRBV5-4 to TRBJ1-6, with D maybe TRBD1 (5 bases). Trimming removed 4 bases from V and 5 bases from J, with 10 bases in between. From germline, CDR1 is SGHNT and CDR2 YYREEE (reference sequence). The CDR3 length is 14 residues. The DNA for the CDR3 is TGTGCCAGCAGCGCTGACAGAGATAATTCACCCCTCCACTTT. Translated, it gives CASSADRDNSPLHF.

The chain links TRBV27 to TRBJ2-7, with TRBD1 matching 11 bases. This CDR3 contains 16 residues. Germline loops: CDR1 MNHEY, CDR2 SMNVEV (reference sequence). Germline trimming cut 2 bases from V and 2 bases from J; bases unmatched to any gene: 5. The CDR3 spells CASSLVGQGATYEQYF. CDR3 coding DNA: TGTGCCAGCAGTTTAGTAGGACAGGGGGCTACCTACGAGCAGTACTTC.

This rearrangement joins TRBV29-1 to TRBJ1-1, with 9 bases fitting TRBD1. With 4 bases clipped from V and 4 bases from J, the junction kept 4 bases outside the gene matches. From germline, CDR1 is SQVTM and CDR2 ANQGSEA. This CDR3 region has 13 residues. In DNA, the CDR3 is TGCAGCGTTGCTGGACAGGGGTTCACTGAAGCTTTCTTT. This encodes CSVAGQGFTEAFF.

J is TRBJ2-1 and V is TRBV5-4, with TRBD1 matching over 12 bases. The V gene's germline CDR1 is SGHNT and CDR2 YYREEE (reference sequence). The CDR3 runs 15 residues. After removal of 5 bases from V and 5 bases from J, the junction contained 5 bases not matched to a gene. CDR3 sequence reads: CASRSGTGGHNEQFF. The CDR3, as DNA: TGTGCCAGCAGGTCTGGGACAGGGGGCCACAATGAGCAGTTCTTC.

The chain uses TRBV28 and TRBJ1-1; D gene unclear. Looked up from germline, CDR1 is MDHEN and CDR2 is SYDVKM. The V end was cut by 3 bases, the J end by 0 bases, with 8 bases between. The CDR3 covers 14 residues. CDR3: CASSFEGVNTEAFF. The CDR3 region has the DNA TGTGCCAGCAGTTTTGAGGGTGTGAACACTGAAGCTTTCTTT.

This CDR3 reads CASSLGGRANYGYTF. The CDR3 DNA follows: TGTGCCAGCAGCTTAGGCGGCCGGGCTAACTATGGCTACACCTTC. The rearrangement joins TRBV7-9 to TRBJ1-2; no clear D gene. The CDR3 covers 15 residues. Germline-derived CDR1 and CDR2 are SEHNR and FQNEAQ (reference sequence). Trimming removed 1 base at V and 0 bases at J, with 9 bases between.

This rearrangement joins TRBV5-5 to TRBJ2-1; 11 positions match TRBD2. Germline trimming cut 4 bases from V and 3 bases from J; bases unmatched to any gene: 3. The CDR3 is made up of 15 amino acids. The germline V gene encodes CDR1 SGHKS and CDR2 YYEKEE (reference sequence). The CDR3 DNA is TGTGCCAGCAGCATCACTAGCGGGAGCTACAATGAGCAGTTCTTC. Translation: CASSITSGSYNEQFF.

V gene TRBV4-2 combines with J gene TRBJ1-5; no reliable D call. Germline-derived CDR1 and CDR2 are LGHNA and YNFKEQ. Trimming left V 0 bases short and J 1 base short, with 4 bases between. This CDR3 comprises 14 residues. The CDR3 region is CASSQDQSNQPQHF. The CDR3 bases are TGTGCCAGCAGCCAAGACCAGAGCAATCAGCCCCAGCATTTT.

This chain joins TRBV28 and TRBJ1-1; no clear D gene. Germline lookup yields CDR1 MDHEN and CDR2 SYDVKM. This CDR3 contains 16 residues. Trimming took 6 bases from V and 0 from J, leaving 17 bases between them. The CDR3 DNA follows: TGTGCCAGCAGCCCTTTGGACTTCCGAATGAACACTGAAGCTTTCTTT. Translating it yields CASSPLDFRMNTEAFF.

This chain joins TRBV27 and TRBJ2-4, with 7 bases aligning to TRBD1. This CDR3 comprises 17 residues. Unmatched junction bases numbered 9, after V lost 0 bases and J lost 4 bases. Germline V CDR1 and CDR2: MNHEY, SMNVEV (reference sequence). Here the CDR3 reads CASSLSGPGDRKNIQYF. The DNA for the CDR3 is TGTGCCAGCAGTTTATCGGGGCCTGGGGACAGAAAAAACATTCAGTACTTC.

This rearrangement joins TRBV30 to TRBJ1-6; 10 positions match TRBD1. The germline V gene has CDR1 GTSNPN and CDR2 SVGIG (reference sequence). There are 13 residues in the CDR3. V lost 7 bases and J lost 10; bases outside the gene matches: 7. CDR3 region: CASQTGGSSPLHF. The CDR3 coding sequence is TGTGCCTCCCAGACAGGGGGCAGCTCACCCCTCCACTTT.